What follows are 18 T cell receptor beta chains derived from one specimen sequenced in a study of shared clonotypes between healthy human individuals. Profiling relied on immunoSEQ multiplex PCR, and the TCRdb table lists in-frame clones only, not all of them. The profile shows about 610,000 clones, more than 95% of them singletons. The sequenced material came from naive CD4+ T cells sorted from blood. The sample's subset: CD45RA+ positively selected. These receptor sequences come from a woman in her twenties or thirties in good health.

J is TRBJ1-5 and V is TRBV28; D is unclear. The V and J ends lost 3 bases and 4 bases respectively, with 19 bases between them. This CDR3 comprises 17 residues. In germline, CDR1 is MDHEN, CDR2 SYDVKM. The CDR3 DNA sequence: TGTGCCAGCAGTTTTAACCGGGATTTTCCTTCTAATCAGCCCCAGCATTTT. Translation gives CASSFNRDFPSNQPQHF.

V is TRBV5-4 and J is TRBJ2-1; D is undetermined. The V gene lost 5 bases and the J gene lost 0 bases, with 9 bases spanning the gap. Germline loops: CDR1 SGHNT, CDR2 YYREEE (reference sequence). This CDR3 spans 14 amino acids. The CDR3 loop is CASSPESSYNEQFF. In nucleotides, the CDR3 is TGTGCCAGCAGTCCAGAAAGCTCCTACAATGAGCAGTTCTTC.

The V gene is TRBV25-1, the J gene TRBJ2-3; D may be TRBD2 (6 bases). The V gene's germline CDR1 is MGHDK and CDR2 SYGVNS. There are 15 residues in the CDR3. V lost 5 bases, J lost 1 base, and 13 bases lay in between. CDR3 amino acids: CASSTSGTRTDTQYF. In DNA, the CDR3 is TGTGCCAGCAGTACTTCCGGGACTCGCACAGATACGCAGTATTTT.

The gene calls are TRBV21-1 and TRBJ2-1; the table's D call, TRBD1, has no DNA check behind it. TRBV21-1 is a known pseudogene. There are 20 residues in the CDR3. The CDR3 DNA sequence: TGTGCCAGCAGCAAAGTCCAGGGTCGGACAGGCGGAGGGGGCCCAAATGAGCAGTTCTTC. Amino acids: CASSKVQGRTGGGGPNEQFF.

The V and J genes are TRBV2 and TRBJ2-1; 9 nucleotides agree with TRBD2. V dropped 7 bases and J dropped 7; count of bases not matched to a gene: 11. The CDR3 sequence is 15 residues long. Germline V lookup: CDR1 SNHLY, CDR2 FYNNEI. The CDR3 region is CASTALAGRTNEQFF. In nucleotides, the CDR3 is TGTGCCAGCACAGCTCTAGCGGGACGTACGAATGAGCAGTTCTTC.

The chain couples TRBV6-1 to TRBJ2-7; TRBD2 agrees at 7 bases. The length of the CDR3 is 14 residues. CDR1 is MNHNS, CDR2 SASEGT, per germline. Trimming took 3 bases from V and 3 from J; bases not matched to a gene: 5. CDR3 sequence (DNA): TGTGCCAGCAGTGAGGGTAGCGGGTTCTACGAGCAGTACTTC. It translates to CASSEGSGFYEQYF.

The gene calls are TRBV4-3 and TRBJ2-7; D ambiguous. The CDR3 runs to 15 residues. V was pared by 0 bases and J by 5 bases, with 14 bases between. Germline V CDR1 and CDR2: LGHNA, YSLEER. Here the CDR3 reads CASSQDWPRYDEQYF. In DNA, the CDR3 is TGCGCCAGCAGCCAAGATTGGCCAAGGTACGACGAGCAGTACTTC.

The sample holds one count of this clone. The CDR3 DNA reads TGTGCCAGCAGGAGAATAAGGAGGGGGGGTCTTAGAGAGACCCAGTACTTC. It codes for CASRRIRRGGLRETQYF. This rearrangement joins TRBV28 to TRBJ2-5, with D perhaps matching TRBD2 (7 bases). This CDR3 contains 17 residues. Germline loops: CDR1 MDHEN, CDR2 SYDVKM. The V end was cut by 6 bases, the J end by 4 bases, with 24 bases between. The full variable domain, completed using reference TRBV28 and TRBJ2-5, is DVKVTQSSRYLVKRTGEKVFLECVQDMDHENMFWYRQDPGLGLRLIYFSYDVKMKEKGDIPEGYSVSREKKERFSLILESASTNQTSMYLCASRRIRRGGLRETQYFGPGTRLLVL.

This clone was counted once. The J gene is TRBJ1-2, the V gene TRBV5-5; D might be TRBD1 (5 bases). Per the germline V gene, CDR1 is SGHKS and CDR2 is YYEKEE (reference sequence). This CDR3 region has 16 residues. Trimming cost V 0 bases and J 4 bases, with 16 bases left between them. CDR3 sequence reads: CASSLVLSGLGYGYTF. The CDR3 nucleotides are TGTGCCAGCAGCTTGGTATTGTCGGGGCTGGGCTATGGCTACACCTTC.

The J gene is TRBJ2-7, the V gene TRBV28; D uncertain. The CDR3 sequence is 14 residues long. The V end lost 2 bases, the J end lost 3 bases, and 11 bases lay between the germline ends. The germline gives CDR1 MDHEN, CDR2 SYDVKM. For the CDR3, the DNA is TGTGCCAGCAGTTTACGGGCCCGGTTCTACGAGCAGTACTTC. Translated: CASSLRARFYEQYF.

The CDR3 DNA reads TGCAGCGCCATCGACAGGGGTGGAACTGAAGCTTTCTTT. As protein: CSAIDRGGTEAFF. This chain connects TRBV29-1 to TRBJ1-1; 8 nucleotides agree with TRBD1. The germline CDR1 and CDR2 sequences are SQVTM and ANQGSEA. The J segment lost 5 bases and the V segment lost 7 bases, leaving 9 bases of the junction unmatched. The CDR3 spans 13 residues.

The rearrangement uses TRBV4-1 and TRBJ1-2; no firm D call. The V gene's germline CDR1 is MGHRA and CDR2 YSYEKL. The CDR3 spans 15 residues. Trimming left V 1 base short and J 2 bases short, with 11 bases between. CDR3 in amino acids: CASSQVHTGNYGYTF. The CDR3 nucleotides are TGCGCCAGCAGCCAAGTGCACACCGGGAACTATGGCTACACCTTC.

The chain employs TRBV5-6 and TRBJ2-2; no reliable D call. Germline-derived CDR1 and CDR2 are SGHDT and YYEEEE. The length of the CDR3 is 15 residues. Trimming took off 3 bases at V and 1 base at J, with 10 bases between the two ends. CDR3 sequence reads: CASSSRRRNTGELFF. CDR3 sequence (DNA): TGTGCCAGCAGCTCTAGGAGAAGGAACACCGGGGAGCTGTTTTTT.

V gene TRBV9 combines with J gene TRBJ2-3, with D perhaps matching TRBD2 (6 bases). V dropped 7 bases and J dropped 1 base, with 16 bases sitting between them. The CDR3 extends over 15 amino acids. CDR1 and CDR2 from the germline V gene are SGDLS and YYNGEE. CDR3 in amino acids: CASSEGFMGTDTQYF. CDR3 nucleotides: TGTGCCAGCTCGGAGGGGTTTATGGGCACAGATACGCAGTATTTT.

This clone was recorded once. The chain joins TRBV23-1 to TRBJ1-1, with D possibly TRBD1 on 5 matching bases. TRBV23-1 is placed among ORFs of uncertain function. The CDR3 is 13 amino acids. V lost 11 bases to trimming and J lost 8 bases, with 21 bases between them. CDR3 nucleotide sequence: TGCGCCGGTCGAGGGGTTGGAAATGCGGAAGCTTTCTTT. Translated, it gives CAGRGVGNAEAFF.

This rearrangement joins TRBV5-5 to TRBJ2-3; D ambiguous. From germline, CDR1 is SGHKS and CDR2 YYEKEE (reference sequence). The CDR3 extends over 13 amino acids. V lost 0 bases and J lost 2, with 4 bases in between. In nucleotides, the CDR3 is TGTGCCAGCAGCTTGGATACCACAGATACGCAGTATTTT. Its translation: CASSLDTTDTQYF. Drawing the rest from reference TRBV5-5 and TRBJ2-3, the complete variable domain is DAGVTQSPTHLIKTRGQQVTLRCSPISGHKSVSWYQQVLGQGPQFIFQYYEKEERGRGNFPDRFSARQFPNYSSELNVNALLLGDSALYLCASSLDTTDTQYFGPGTRLTVL.

This clone was counted only a few times. The rearrangement uses TRBV2 and TRBJ1-5, with no clear D. The CDR3 covers 14 residues. Trimming took off 3 bases at V and 3 bases at J, with 9 bases between the two ends. CDR1 and CDR2 (germline): SNHLY, FYNNEI. The CDR3: CASSEVTPNQPQHF. CDR3 nucleotide sequence: TGTGCCAGCAGTGAGGTGACACCCAATCAGCCCCAGCATTTT.

The V call is TRBV5-1, the J call TRBJ2-7, with D unresolved. Trimming took off 4 bases at V and 0 bases at J, with 20 bases between the two ends. The CDR3 has 17 amino acids. CDR1 is SGHRS, CDR2 YFSETQ, per germline. CDR3 sequence reads: CASSRNSRGGSSYEQYF. CDR3 DNA sequence: TGCGCCAGCAGCCGTAACAGCCGTGGCGGAAGCTCCTACGAGCAGTACTTC.